This TCR beta chain was found in a study of shared clonotypes between healthy human individuals. Authors' methods: ImmunoSEQ only sent back junction sequences with no quality scores, so filtering was done differently. TCRdb keeps only in-frame clones here, not all; method: immunoSEQ multiplex PCR. V, J and clone size are taken as reported in that table, and D and trimming were inferred from the DNA itself. The sample shows about 2.4 million clones, about 92% of them seen only once. The sample was naive CD4+ T cells sorted from blood. Specified subset: CD45RA+ positively selected. The clonotype originates from a man aged 18 to 35 in good health.

The DNA for the CDR3 is TGTGCCAGCAGTTGGGACAGGGACCAGGGAGAGCAGTACTTC. Translating it yields CASSWDRDQGEQYF. This chain connects TRBV2 to TRBJ2-7; 9 bases are a match to TRBD1. Germline CDR1 is SNHLY and CDR2 is FYNNEI. The ends lost 5 bases at V and 7 bases at J; junction bases unmatched: 9. This CDR3 region has 14 residues.